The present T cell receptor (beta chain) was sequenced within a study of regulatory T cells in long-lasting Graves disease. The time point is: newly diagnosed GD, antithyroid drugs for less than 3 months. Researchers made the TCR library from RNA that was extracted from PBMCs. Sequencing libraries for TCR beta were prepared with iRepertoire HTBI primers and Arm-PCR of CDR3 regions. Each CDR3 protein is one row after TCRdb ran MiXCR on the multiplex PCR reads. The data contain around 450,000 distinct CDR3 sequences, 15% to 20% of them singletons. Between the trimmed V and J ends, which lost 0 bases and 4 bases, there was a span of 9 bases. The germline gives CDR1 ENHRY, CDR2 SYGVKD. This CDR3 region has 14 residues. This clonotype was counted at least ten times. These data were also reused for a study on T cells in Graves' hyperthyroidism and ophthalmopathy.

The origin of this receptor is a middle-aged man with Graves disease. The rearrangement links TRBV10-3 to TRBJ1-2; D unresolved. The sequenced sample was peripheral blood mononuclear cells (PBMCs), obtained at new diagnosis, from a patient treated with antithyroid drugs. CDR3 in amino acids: CAISESVAFYGYTF. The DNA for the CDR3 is TGTGCCATCAGTGAGTCTGTGGCTTTCTATGGCTACACCTTC.